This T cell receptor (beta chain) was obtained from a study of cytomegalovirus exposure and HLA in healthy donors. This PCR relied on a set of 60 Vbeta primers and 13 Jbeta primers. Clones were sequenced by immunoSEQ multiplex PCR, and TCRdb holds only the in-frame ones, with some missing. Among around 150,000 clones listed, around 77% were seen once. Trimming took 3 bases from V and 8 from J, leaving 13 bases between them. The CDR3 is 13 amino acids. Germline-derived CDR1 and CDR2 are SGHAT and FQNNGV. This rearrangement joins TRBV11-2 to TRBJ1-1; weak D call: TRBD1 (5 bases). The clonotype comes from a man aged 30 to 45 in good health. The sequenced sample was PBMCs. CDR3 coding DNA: TGTGCCAGCAGCTTTACAGGAGGGGCCGAAGCTTTCTTT. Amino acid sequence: CASSFTGGAEAFF.